These 9 T cell receptor beta chains came from one sample sequenced in a study of a mutant IDH1 vaccine in newly diagnosed glioma. This sample's time point: week 23, last vaccination. It was 300 ug of mutant IDH1 20-mer peptide that made up each vaccine dose, given with topical imiquimod. These receptors' antigens are unknown. The protocol was immunoSEQ multiplex PCR, while the TCRdb copy is restricted to in-frame clones and leaves out a portion. This table has approximately 30,000 clones, roughly 80% appearing once. The specimen comprised PBMCs, sampled from a glioma patient whose treatment included an IDH1 peptide vaccine. The receptors were sampled from a woman aged 25 to 45 with glioma.

The V and J genes are TRBV7-6 and TRBJ1-5, with D uncertain. Trimming cost V 1 base and J 4 bases, with 5 bases left between them. Germline assignment: CDR1 SGHVS and CDR2 FNYEAQ. The CDR3 extends over 13 amino acids. The CDR3 coding sequence is TGTGCCAGCAGCTTAGACCCTAATCAGCCCCAGCATTTT. Its translation: CASSLDPNQPQHF.

The V call is TRBV5-1, the J call TRBJ2-3; D is unclear. Per germline, CDR1 SGHRS and CDR2 YFSETQ. This CDR3 comprises 13 residues. V was shortened by 5 bases and J by 4 bases, with 11 bases between the two germline ends. DNA for the CDR3: TGCGCCAGCAGATTTAGGACGTCAGATACGCAGTATTTT. Amino acids: CASRFRTSDTQYF.

The rearrangement uses TRBV9 and TRBJ1-2; the D gene is possibly TRBD1 (6 bases). The V end lost 0 bases, the J end lost 9 bases, and 15 bases lay between the germline ends. The CDR3 sequence is 14 residues long. The V gene's germline CDR1 is SGDLS and CDR2 YYNGEE. For the CDR3, the DNA is TGTGCCAGCAGCGTAGGGGGGCAGGGGACAAGCTACACCTTC. Translated: CASSVGGQGTSYTF.

This chain links TRBV20-1 with TRBJ2-7, with D unclear. Germline V lookup: CDR1 DFQATT, CDR2 SNEGSKA (reference sequence). CDR3 length equals 11 residues. V was pared by 1 base and J by 4 bases, with 5 bases between. The CDR3 nucleotides read TGCAGTGCTAGAGTAGAGTACGAGCAGTACTTC. Protein product: CSARVEYEQYF.

The chain employs TRBV5-1 and TRBJ1-3; D is undetermined. Trimming took 4 bases from V and 0 from J, leaving 11 bases between them. From germline, CDR1 is SGHRS and CDR2 YFSETQ. The CDR3 has 15 amino acids. As DNA, the CDR3 is TGCGCCAGCAGCCCCCCCCTGTCCTCTGGAAACACCATATATTTT. It is translated as CASSPPLSSGNTIYF. The full variable domain, with the rest looked up from reference TRBV5-1 and TRBJ1-3, is KAGVTQTPRYLIKTRGQQVTLSCSPISGHRSVSWYQQTPGQGLQFLFEYFSETQRNKGNFPGRFSGRQFSNSRSEMNVSTLELGDSALYLCASSPPLSSGNTIYFGEGSWLTVV.

The chain has TRBV2 and TRBJ1-5, with a tentative D call TRBD1 (5 bases). Trimming took 7 bases from V and 7 from J, leaving 14 bases between them. The CDR3 has 13 residues. Germline CDR1 is SNHLY and CDR2 is FYNNEI. The CDR3 reads CASTERGDQPQHF. In DNA form, the CDR3 reads TGTGCCAGCACCGAACGGGGGGACCAGCCCCAGCATTTT.

The chain employs TRBV7-9 and TRBJ1-2, with 10 bases fitting TRBD1. The germline gives CDR1 SEHNR, CDR2 FQNEAQ (reference sequence). The CDR3 is 16 amino acids. V was clipped by 5 bases and J by 4 bases; unmatched bases: 10. CDR3 DNA sequence: TGTGCCAGCAGCCTCGGACAGGGGGTACGGTCCTATGGCTACACCTTC. Amino acid sequence: CASSLGQGVRSYGYTF.

The rearrangement uses TRBV2 and TRBJ2-5; TRBD2 might be the D (5 bases). Germline loops: CDR1 SNHLY, CDR2 FYNNEI. There are 12 residues in the CDR3. Trimming removed 10 bases at V and 1 base at J, with 10 bases between. The CDR3 protein is CAIGLSQETQYF. For the CDR3, the DNA is TGTGCCATCGGACTGAGCCAAGAGACCCAGTACTTC. The whole variable domain, filled in from reference TRBV2 and TRBJ2-5, reads EPEVTQTPSHQVTQMGQEVILRCVPISNHLYFYWYRQILGQKVEFLVSFYNNEISEKSEIFDDQFSVERPDGSNFTLKIRSTKLEDSAMYFCAIGLSQETQYFGPGTRLLVL.

The J gene is TRBJ2-3, the V gene TRBV5-1; D could derive from TRBD1 or TRBD2 (5 bases each). Between the trimmed V and J ends, which lost 2 bases and 5 bases, there was a span of 12 bases. This CDR3 comprises 14 residues. The germline V gene encodes CDR1 SGHRS and CDR2 YFSETQ. This CDR3 reads CASSFDGAGDTQYF. In DNA, the CDR3 is TGCGCCAGCAGCTTTGACGGGGCCGGAGATACGCAGTATTTT.